This T cell receptor beta chain originates from a study of blood T cell repertoires in COVID-19 (dated by TCRdb to 2019 to 2021). For the wider study: Recovered participants in ImmuneRACE Cohort 3 were defined as having two consecutive negative NP/OP PCR tests, clearance from a healthcare professional, or resolution of symptoms. Collaborator samples came from the United States, Italy and Spain and covered acute and convalescent phases of COVID-19. The material from the prospective study consisted of cDNA or gDNA derived from T cells, B-cell-depleted T cells, or PBMCs. Deeply sampled blood TCRbeta repertoires from subjects exposed to, actively infected with, or recovered from COVID-19 were included in the dataset. The repertoires were made available in a free public database intended to serve as a resource for research on the immune response to SARS-CoV-2. Samples came from the ongoing ImmuneRACE study (first 160 participants) plus 1,254 subjects from 6 global collaborators. Sample metadata almost always included a de-identified subject ID, COVID-19 status, age in years and sex. Where HLA class I and class II types were available, the types were taken from metadata supplied by the sample provider, not from assay-based typing. What the authors observed across the whole study: The amount of clinical and demographic metadata varied by source and participant and was provided uncurated.

About this clone: Its antigen target is currently unknown. The input lacks base qualities; no much larger clone sits a single base away.

TCRbeta CDR3 regions were amplified from genomic DNA using the immunoSEQ Assay, a bias-controlled multiplex PCR. Concerning the study's data processing: Within the assay, amplification of reference gene primers was used to estimate how many nucleated cells each sample contained. To quantify the absolute abundance of each unique TCRbeta CDR3 rearrangement, sequence reads were collapsed and filtered. For each sample, productive Simpson clonality was calculated by taking the square root of Simpson's diversity index across productive rearrangements. The source is immuneACCESS, and TCRdb retained only in-frame sequences with V and J called. Part of the clones is not carried over; for the studies checked, unresolved V genes explain less than half of this, and the remainder is unexplained. V and J calls and clone size are given by that table; D and trimming were obtained from the DNA. The sample table contains about 280,000 clones; only one count was recorded for approximately 90% of them. Approximately 2% of the sample comes from the top ten.

Participants in the prospective study were enrolled through a virtual design, were aged roughly 18 to 100 years, and lived in fewer than 30 United States geographic areas. Cohort assignment in the prospective study relied on participant-reported clinical history from a screening survey and a study questionnaire. Mobile phlebotomists in the prospective study collected whole blood, serum and a nasopharyngeal or oropharyngeal swab from every participant. Over an approximately 2-month period, participants in the prospective study had the option of providing additional blood draws and questionnaires. Before DNA extraction, prospective study blood samples were shipped either frozen or at room temperature. Via the germline V gene (reference sequence), CDR1 is LGHDT and CDR2 YNNKEL. The CDR3 starts with the cysteine, ends with the phenylalanine, and has 15 residues. Only the CDR3 DNA is retained, 45 bases long and in frame from the first base. After removal of 7 bases from V and 5 bases from J, the junction retains 7 bases not matched to a gene.

The sequence links TRBV3-1 (or the pseudogene TRBV3-2) to TRBJ2-1, with TRBD2 identical over 11 junction bases. The receptor was derived from a woman aged 55-69 years in a cohort exposed to, infected with or recovered from COVID-19 (not recorded which). Sequenced: PBMCs or T cells enriched from blood (not recorded which). The CDR3 corresponds to CASTKLAGVNNEQFF. The DNA sequence follows: TGTGCCAGCACCAAACTAGCGGGAGTGAACAATGAGCAGTTCTTC.